The present T cell receptor (beta chain) was sequenced within a study of OX40 agonist ivuxolimab in advanced cancers. Germline CDR1 and CDR2: SSHAT and FNYEAQ (reference sequence). CDR3 size: 13 residues. Measured with immunoSEQ multiplex PCR; TCRdb has only the in-frame clones, and not every one. The table records tens of thousands of clones, 84% of them present only once. This clone came up once. A read error may account for a junction end that differs from germline. This receptor was identified in an adult with an advanced solid tumor such as melanoma, head and neck, liver or kidney cancer. The chain links TRBV7-7 to TRBJ1-1, with a possible D match to TRBD1 (5 bases). The specimen comprised CD4+ or CD8+ T cells sorted from blood, sampled in a trial of the OX40 agonist ivuxolimab. The CDR3 nucleotides read TGTGCTAGCAGCTTGGACACATACACTGAAGCTTTCTTT. Translating gives CASSLDTYTEAFF.